This entry describes one T cell receptor beta chain. This sample was included in a study of T cell changes during pregnancy in multiple sclerosis. Germline CDR1 and CDR2: MDHEN and SYDVKM. This CDR3 region has 17 residues. V lost 7 bases and J lost 4, with 26 bases in between. The data were produced by immunoSEQ multiplex PCR, yet TCRdb's version contains in-frame clones alone and is incomplete. The table lists roughly 83,000 clones, approximately 90% of them singletons. This receptor was taken from a female donor in good health, serving as a control in a pregnancy study. Some clones in this sample may be carry-over from other donors' samples. This material consisted of PBMCs, taken in the first trimester of pregnancy. This chain joins TRBV28 and TRBJ2-7; D uncertain. CDR3 loop: CASNTGLTLDRVYEQYF. DNA of the CDR3: TGTGCCAGCAACACGGGTCTCACCCTCGACCGAGTATACGAGCAGTACTTC.